This T cell receptor beta chain was obtained from a study of blood T cell repertoires in COVID-19. The CDR3 covers 16 residues. J lost 0 bases, V lost 10 bases, and 14 bases had no gene match. Germline lookup yields CDR1 SGHVT and CDR2 SQSDAQ. In the source study's methods: From reference gene primer amplification, estimates of nucleated cell counts were derived. The repertoire was sequenced with immunoSEQ multiplex PCR; TCRdb's copy has only in-frame clones and lacks some. Clone size and V and J calls were adopted from that table, with D and trimming inferred from the DNA. The sample records about 130,000 clones, around 86% being singletons.

The sample taken for sequencing was peripheral blood. This receptor was identified in a man between 35 and 55 years old with active or convalescent COVID-19. The rearrangement links TRBV7-4 to TRBJ2-7; 8 nucleotides line up with TRBD1. CDR3 bases: TGTGCCAATTCGGACAGGGAGCACCCTACCTCCTACGAGCAGTACTTC. Translation: CANSDREHPTSYEQYF.